This T cell receptor (beta chain) was sequenced in a study of blood T cell repertoires in COVID-19. Across the study: COVID-19 samples from acute and convalescent phases originated in the United States, Italy and Spain.

Clones were read by immunoSEQ multiplex PCR, and TCRdb kept only the in-frame ones, dropping some. This sample has about 370,000 clones, with about 90% found just once. Per germline, CDR1 MNHNS and CDR2 SASEGT. The CDR3 contains 14 residues. The V and J ends lost 4 bases and 1 base respectively, with 11 bases between them. Sequenced sample: peripheral blood. The TCR was taken from a woman between 25 and 40 years old with COVID-19, enrolled during active disease. V usage is TRBV6-1 and J usage is TRBJ2-7; D might be TRBD2 (6 bases). The chain's CDR3 is CASSAAGTSYEQYF. CDR3 sequence (DNA): TGTGCCAGCAGTGCAGCGGGCACTTCCTACGAGCAGTACTTC.